This T cell receptor (beta chain) was captured by sequencing in a study of shared clonotypes between healthy human individuals (TCRdb year 2020). Describing the broader study: A couple of women and a few men aged 18 to 49 years were included in the cohort. Per donor, three plates each were used for CD4 naive and CD4 memory, two for CD8 naive, and one for CD8 memory. The study deeply sequenced blood TCR repertoires of several healthy adults to estimate repertoire size and the extent of clonotype sharing between individuals. Libraries were prepared and TCR repertoires were sequenced by different laboratories using diverse techniques, in order to increase sequencing depth and limit assay-specific biases. Per donor, leukapheresis produced somewhere between about 0.85 and 8.9 billion PBMCs.

Points on this clone: Its antigen is still unknown. No base quality values were provided; no much bigger clone lies one nucleotide off.

Summary of the overall study and its limitations: Larger estimated clonotype richness was generally found for naive subsets than for memory subsets. The genetic and exposure-history diversity represented was limited by the small number of donors. Pairwise subsampling led to the expectation that sequencing depth would affect the degree of clonotype sharing among donors. Approximately 5% of naive CD4, 3.5% of naive CD8, about 2.1% of memory CD4, and 0.35% to 0.4% of memory CD8 clonotypes were shared across a few donors. Only blood was sampled, and tissue TCR repertoires likely differ from those in blood. Clonotypes shared by all four sorted-subset donors showed higher generation probabilities than non-shared clonotypes. Even with the large sequencing depth, rarefaction of the sorted-subset datasets indicated that sequencing was incomplete.

The CDR3 spans 14 residues, from the cysteine through the phenylalanine. Solely the CDR3 DNA is kept, with 42 bases framed from the first base. V loses 5 bases, J loses 9 bases, and the germline ends lie 18 bases apart. CDR1 and CDR2 are read off the germline V gene (reference sequence) as MNHEY and SMNVEV. CD8 naive samples were CD45RO-negative cells positively selected for CCR7, giving a CD45RA+CCR7+ population that excluded TemRA cells. Healthy HIV-negative adults with no recently reported acute infections or vaccinations were included as donors. All donors were Caucasian adults living in Nashville, Tennessee, USA. After blood collection by leukapheresis, PBMCs were isolated using Ficoll-Histopaque density gradient centrifugation and then cryopreserved in the vapor phase of liquid nitrogen. Analytical flow cytometry was used to check the purity and quantity of each magnetically sorted T cell population. From each sorted fraction, genomic DNA was isolated and quantified by UV absorbance on a Nanodrop 2000c.

TCR CDR3 regions were amplified from genomic DNA by multiplex PCR using the deep immunoSEQ assay. Extracted genomic DNA from each cell subset was spread evenly across all wells of several immunoSEQ 96-well plates, with each plate serving as a replicate. For sorted subsets, approximately 210 ng genomic DNA, equal to 30,000 or so T cell genomes, was loaded into each replicate PCR. Purified libraries were quantified with a Qubit 3.0 fluorometer, sized on a Bioanalyzer 2100, and re-quantified with the KAPA Library Quantification kit. Every immunoSEQ 96-well plate was sequenced on a dedicated single-read 150-cycle Illumina NextSeq 550 flow cell. On the authors' methods: Because the immunoSEQ output included only junctional sequences and no quality scores, the filtering could not be the same as the filtering used for full-length reads. To assign V/J genes and CDR3, sequences were annotated using PyIR, a Python wrapper for IgBLAST v1.9, with IMGT germline references. Reads were filtered out if the reads had weak V/J assignments (E-value above 1e-6), no CDR3, stop codons, out-of-frame junctions, or ambiguous translated residues. V3J clonotypes were defined as sequences sharing the same inferred V gene, J gene, and CDR3 amino acid sequence. Percentage overlap between repertoires was computed as shared unique clonotypes divided by the size of the smaller repertoire. RTK rarefaction, the Chao1 estimator, and Recon v2.1 estimates of unobserved clonotypes were used to assess repertoire richness. Generation probabilities for all TCRbeta clonotypes obtained by the gDNA method from a handful of donors were computed using OLGA. This immuneACCESS table, as held by TCRdb, lists in-frame sequences with V and J called but not all clones. Of the missing ones, under half trace to an unresolved V gene in checked studies; the others have no known cause. V and J calls and clone size come straight from that table; D and trimming were deduced from the DNA. This sample comprises millions of clones, approximately 94% of them detected only once. Jointly, the top ten make up around 1.7% of the sample.

The rearrangement combines TRBV27 with TRBJ2-3; the D gene could be either TRBD1 or TRBD2, each agreeing at 6 bases. Sequences were obtained from naive CD8+ T cells from PBMCs. The cell subset or site label, read with the paper, signifies: CD45RA+CCR7+. The clonotype comes from a young man in good health. Some clones in this sample may be carry-over from other donors' samples. This receptor has the CDR3 CASSAKTMGGTQYF. The sequenced DNA: TGTGCCAGCAGTGCTAAGACTATGGGGGGCACGCAGTATTTT.